One sample yielded the 32 T cell receptor beta chains listed below, sequenced in a study of control samples from healthy donors and cancer patients. The method was immunoSEQ multiplex PCR; TCRdb's version includes in-frame clones alone and lacks a portion of them. Of 100,000 to 150,000 clones in the sample, roughly 90% were seen once. The sample consisted of blood. Receptors originate from a woman between 50 and 59 years old in good health.

The V gene is TRBV9, the J gene TRBJ2-1; 10 positions match TRBD1. The length of the CDR3 is 13 residues. Germline V lookup: CDR1 SGDLS, CDR2 YYNGEE. After removal of 1 base from V and 9 bases from J, the junction contained 1 base not matched to a gene. For the CDR3, the DNA is TGTGCCAGCAGCGTAAGGACAGGGGGTGAGCAGTTCTTC. This sequence encodes CASSVRTGGEQFF. Full variable domain (missing parts from reference TRBV9 and TRBJ2-1): DSGVTQTPKHLITATGQRVTLRCSPRSGDLSVYWYQQSLDQGLQFLIQYYNGEERAKGNILERFSAQQFPDLHSELNLSSLELGDSALYFCASSVRTGGEQFFGPGTRLTVL.

This chain joins TRBV2 and TRBJ1-2, with no clear D. Trimming removed 0 bases from V and 4 bases from J, with 6 bases in between. The V gene's germline CDR1 is SNHLY and CDR2 FYNNEI. CDR3 size: 13 residues. As DNA, the CDR3 is TGTGCCAGCAGTGAAGCCCCAGGCTATGGCTACACCTTC. It translates to CASSEAPGYGYTF.

The chain links TRBV29-1 to TRBJ2-1; 9 bases match TRBD1. The CDR3 is made up of 14 amino acids. From germline, CDR1 is SQVTM and CDR2 ANQGSEA. V was pared by 4 bases and J by 3 bases, with 4 bases of the junction left unmatched. CDR3 nucleotide sequence: TGCAGCGTTGTAGCGGACAGGGGCTACAATGAGCAGTTCTTC. It codes for CSVVADRGYNEQFF.

This clone was observed once. The rearrangement links TRBV25-1 to TRBJ2-2; 9 nucleotides agree with TRBD2. The CDR3 contains 17 residues. The ends lost 6 bases at V and 3 bases at J; junction bases unmatched: 11. Germline V gives CDR1 MGHDK, CDR2 SYGVNS. The CDR3 loop is CASRETSGGGYTGELFF. The CDR3, as DNA: TGTGCCAGCAGAGAGACTAGCGGAGGGGGGTACACCGGGGAGCTGTTTTTT.

The chain is built from TRBV18 and TRBJ2-7; TRBD2 is a possible D gene (6 bases). Germline V CDR1 and CDR2: KGHSH, LQKENI. This CDR3 comprises 16 residues. The V end lost 3 bases, the J end lost 2 bases, and 17 bases lay between the germline ends. The CDR3 loop is CASSPGSGLSPYEQYF. The CDR3 bases are TGTGCCAGCTCACCCGGGTCGGGACTTTCACCCTACGAGCAGTACTTC.

The chain is built from TRBV5-4 and TRBJ2-3; D is undetermined. The CDR3 is made up of 16 amino acids. CDR1 SGHNT and CDR2 YYREEE come from the germline V gene (reference sequence). Trimming removed 7 bases from V and 0 bases from J, with 18 bases in between. CDR3 DNA sequence: TGTGCCAGCCGGATCCGTACAACTACTAGCACAGATACGCAGTATTTT. Translation gives CASRIRTTTSTDTQYF. The whole variable domain, filled in from reference TRBV5-4 and TRBJ2-3, reads ETGVTQSPTHLIKTRGQQVTLRCSSQSGHNTVSWYQQALGQGPQFIFQYYREEENGRGNFPPRFSGLQFPNYSSELNVNALELDDSALYLCASRIRTTTSTDTQYFGPGTRLTVL.

The V gene is TRBV10-2, the J gene TRBJ2-3; D possibly matches TRBD1 or TRBD2 (5 bases each). The CDR3 contains 15 residues. The germline V gene has CDR1 WSHSY and CDR2 SAAADI. V was shortened by 0 bases and J by 9 bases, with 16 bases between the two germline ends. The CDR3 DNA follows: TGCGCCAGCAGTGAGTCGAGGGGACGATTAGGGACGCAGTATTTT. Translating it yields CASSESRGRLGTQYF.

This chain connects TRBV18 to TRBJ1-6; perhaps TRBD1 as D (5 bases). The germline V and J ends were trimmed by 1 base and 10 bases, with 14 bases remaining between them. Germline CDR1 and CDR2: KGHSH and LQKENI. The CDR3 runs to 15 residues. This CDR3 reads CASSPREGRESPLHF. For the CDR3, the DNA is TGTGCCAGCTCACCACGCGAGGGGCGAGAATCACCCCTCCACTTT.

This clone was found once. The chain carries TRBV18 and TRBJ2-7, with D perhaps TRBD1 (5 bases). This CDR3 comprises 14 residues. The V end lost 4 bases, the J end lost 2 bases, and 12 bases lay between the germline ends. Germline V CDR1 and CDR2: KGHSH, LQKENI. CDR3 residues: CASSRTPNPYEQYF. CDR3 coding DNA: TGTGCCAGCTCACGGACACCTAATCCCTACGAGCAGTACTTC.

The chain couples TRBV30 to TRBJ2-7, with no clear D. Trimming shortened V by 0 bases and J by 6 bases, and 12 bases separated the two germline ends. The CDR3 contains 13 residues. Germline CDR1 reads GTSNPN; CDR2 reads SVGIG (reference sequence). The CDR3 loop reads CAWSVLNRGEQYF. In nucleotides, the CDR3 is TGTGCCTGGAGTGTACTAAATCGTGGCGAGCAGTACTTC.

This clone was observed a few times. The chain couples TRBV6-5 to TRBJ1-5; D gene ambiguous. The CDR3 is 14 residues long. Germline CDR1 is MNHEY and CDR2 is SVGAGI. Between the trimmed V and J ends, which lost 0 bases and 4 bases, there was a span of 7 bases. The CDR3 region is CASSYSPGNQPQHF. The DNA of the CDR3 is TGTGCCAGCAGTTACTCCCCCGGTAATCAGCCCCAGCATTTT.

V is TRBV29-1 and J is TRBJ1-2; D may be TRBD1 (5 bases). Germline CDR1 reads SQVTM; CDR2 reads ANQGSEA. The ends were cut back, 5 bases at V and 6 bases at J, with 19 bases in the middle. The CDR3 sequence is 14 residues long. The CDR3 DNA sequence: TGCAGCGTTCGAGGTTCAGGGTTCAGTCATGGCTACACCTTC. Protein: CSVRGSGFSHGYTF. Complete variable domain (other parts from reference TRBV29-1 and TRBJ1-2): SAVISQKPSRDICQRGTSLTIQCQVDSQVTMMFWYRQQPGQSLTLIATANQGSEATYESGFVIDKFPISRPNLTFSTLTVSNMSPEDSSIYLCSVRGSGFSHGYTFGSGTRLTVV.

The chain employs TRBV28 and TRBJ1-1; TRBD1 might be the D (5 bases). In germline, CDR1 is MDHEN, CDR2 SYDVKM. The ends were cut back, 2 bases at V and 2 bases at J, with 12 bases in the middle. This CDR3 has 15 residues. CDR3 nucleotides: TGTGCCAGCAGTTTAAACGACAGAATTAACACTGAAGCTTTCTTT. Translated: CASSLNDRINTEAFF.

This clone was seen a single time. As DNA, the CDR3 is TGCGCCAGCAGCTTGAAAGGCGGGTACACTGAAGCTTTCTTT. Translation gives CASSLKGGYTEAFF. The gene calls are TRBV5-1 and TRBJ1-1; D unresolved. From germline, CDR1 is SGHRS and CDR2 YFSETQ. This CDR3 region has 14 residues. Deletions cut 1 base from V and 3 bases from J, with 10 bases between.

The CDR3, as DNA: TGCGCCAGCAGCCAAGTGGATGAGAGCTCCTACGAGCAGTACTTC. This sequence encodes CASSQVDESSYEQYF. The V call is TRBV4-1, the J call TRBJ2-7; D is ambiguous. Germline V gene data show CDR1 as MGHRA and CDR2 as YSYEKL. Trimming cost V 1 base and J 0 bases, with 10 bases left between them. This CDR3 has 15 amino acids.

CDR3 loop: CASSLVTGDEKLFF. In nucleotides, the CDR3 is TGCGCCAGCAGCTTGGTCACAGGGGATGAAAAACTGTTTTTT. The chain joins TRBV5-1 to TRBJ1-4, with 7 bases fitting TRBD1. The V segment lost 0 bases and the J segment 6 bases; nucleotides outside the gene matches: 2. The length of the CDR3 is 14 residues. Germline values: CDR1 SGHRS, CDR2 YFSETQ.

The chain joins TRBV28 to TRBJ1-2; the D gene is possibly TRBD1 (6 bases). V was cut by 6 bases and J by 4 bases, with 15 bases left in between. The CDR3 totals 14 residues. Looked up from germline, CDR1 is MDHEN and CDR2 is SYDVKM. The CDR3 nucleotides are TGTGCCAGCAGATTAGACGGGGGCGGCTATGGCTACACCTTC. Protein sequence: CASRLDGGGYGYTF.

On this clone: At one end the junction does not follow the germline gene, possibly because of a read error. The chain recombines TRBV7-7 with TRBJ2-5, with 14 nucleotides matching TRBD2. The CDR3 has 17 residues. Looked up from germline, CDR1 is SSHAT and CDR2 is FNYEAQ (reference sequence). The CDR3, as DNA: TGTGCTAGCAGCTCCGGACTAGCGGGGGGCTTCCAAGAGACCCAGTACTTC. This translates into CASSSGLAGGFQETQYF.

This chain's CDR3 is CSARDYEQYF. CDR3 sequence (DNA): TGCAGTGCTAGAGATTACGAGCAGTACTTC. This chain connects TRBV20-1 to TRBJ2-7; D uncertain. V gave up 0 bases and J gave up 4 bases, with 1 base separating them. CDR3 length equals 10 residues. Germline-derived CDR1 and CDR2 are DFQATT and SNEGSKA (reference sequence).

This chain connects TRBV7-6 to TRBJ2-2, with 10 bases matching TRBD2. The CDR3 covers 20 residues. The trim removed 1 base at V and 4 bases at J, leaving 15 bases unmatched. CDR1 and CDR2 from the germline V gene are SGHVS and FNYEAQ. DNA of the CDR3: TGTGCCAGCAGCTTAGAACAAGGACTAGCGGCGGGAGGAGGCACCGGGGAGCTGTTTTTT. Amino acids: CASSLEQGLAAGGGTGELFF.

Regarding this clone: The same CDR3 arises from other DNA sequences in this sample as well. The chain couples TRBV7-9 to TRBJ2-3; tentatively, D is TRBD2 (6 bases). The germline V gene has CDR1 SEHNR and CDR2 FQNEAQ (reference sequence). Trimming cost V 5 bases and J 2 bases, with 11 bases left between them. The CDR3 spans 14 residues. CDR3: CASSPGLSTDTQYF. CDR3 bases: TGTGCCAGCAGCCCGGGACTCTCCACAGATACGCAGTATTTT.

This CDR3 is CASSYGGGPTDTQYF. DNA for the CDR3: TGTGCCAGCAGTTACGGCGGGGGGCCCACAGATACGCAGTATTTT. This sequence joins TRBV6-5 and TRBJ2-3, with 8 bases lining up with TRBD2. The CDR3 is made up of 15 amino acids. CDR1 and CDR2 from the germline V gene are MNHEY and SVGAGI. V lost 2 bases, J lost 2 bases, and 3 bases stayed unmatched.

The CDR3 nucleotides read TGTGCCGGGACAGGGGAGCAAGAGACCCAGTACTTC. This codes for CAGTGEQETQYF. The chain uses TRBV6-5 and TRBJ2-5, with 10 bases fitting TRBD1. V was pared by 11 bases and J by 2 bases, with 2 bases of the junction left unmatched. The CDR3 has 12 amino acids. Looked up from germline, CDR1 is MNHEY and CDR2 is SVGAGI.

This chain connects TRBV19 to TRBJ2-1; TRBD1 matches at 10 bases. After removal of 3 bases from V and 7 bases from J, the junction contained 9 bases not matched to a gene. Germline values: CDR1 LNHDA, CDR2 SQIVND (reference sequence). This CDR3 spans 16 amino acids. Here the CDR3 DNA reads TGTGCCAGTAGTATTTGGGGACAGGGGAGGGGGAATGAGCAGTTCTTC. Translating gives CASSIWGQGRGNEQFF.

In its sample, this clone was seen once. The chain recombines TRBV3-1 (or the pseudogene TRBV3-2) with TRBJ2-1, with D perhaps matching TRBD2 (6 bases). Trimming pared 4 bases from V and 7 bases from J, leaving 20 bases between. The CDR3 sequence is 16 residues long. Germline CDR1 reads LGHDT; CDR2 reads YNNKEL (reference sequence). The DNA of the CDR3 is TGTGCCAGCAGCCTTAAGGAGCGGGCCCCTGGGAATGAGCAGTTCTTC. Residues: CASSLKERAPGNEQFF.

In DNA form, the CDR3 reads TGTGCCAGCAGCTTAGGGGAGGGCTACGAGCAGTACTTC. It yields the protein CASSLGEGYEQYF. The rearrangement joins TRBV11-2 to TRBJ2-7; 7 bases map to TRBD2. The CDR3 has 13 amino acids. V dropped 1 base and J dropped 3; count of bases not matched to a gene: 0. Germline CDR1 reads SGHAT; CDR2 reads FQNNGV.

The rearrangement uses TRBV11-2 and TRBJ2-3; D call uncertain. The V gene's germline CDR1 is SGHAT and CDR2 FQNNGV. The CDR3 runs 14 residues. V gave up 3 bases and J gave up 1 base, with 8 bases separating them. This CDR3 is CASSLPARTDTQYF. The CDR3 DNA follows: TGTGCCAGCAGCTTGCCGGCCCGCACAGATACGCAGTATTTT.

Of note for this clone: This sample also contains other DNA sequences that code for the same CDR3. The chain joins TRBV25-1 to TRBJ1-2; D remains ambiguous. The germline CDR1 and CDR2 sequences are MGHDK and SYGVNS. Deletions cut 2 bases from V and 2 bases from J, with 6 bases between. This CDR3 is built from 13 residues. The CDR3 sequence is CASSEISNYGYTF. The CDR3 region has the DNA TGTGCCAGCAGTGAAATAAGCAACTATGGCTACACCTTC.

This chain uses TRBV7-9 with TRBJ2-7, with TRBD2 matching 10 bases. This CDR3 is 14 amino acids long. The V gene's germline CDR1 is SEHNR and CDR2 FQNEAQ (reference sequence). V was pared by 8 bases and J by 4 bases, with 8 bases of the junction left unmatched. The DNA for the CDR3 is TGTGCCAGCCAGCGGGAGGGCCGGCCTTACGAGCAGTACTTC. Amino acid sequence: CASQREGRPYEQYF.

CDR3 residues: CASRLAGVKYEQYF. CDR3 coding DNA: TGTGCCAGCAGACTAGCGGGAGTCAAGTACGAGCAGTACTTC. This rearrangement joins TRBV6-5 to TRBJ2-7; 11 bases fit TRBD2. The ends lost 6 bases at V and 4 bases at J; junction bases unmatched: 5. The CDR3 is 14 residues long. Germline values: CDR1 MNHEY, CDR2 SVGAGI.

V usage is TRBV7-9 and J usage is TRBJ1-2; 10 bases match TRBD1. Per the germline V gene, CDR1 is SEHNR and CDR2 is FQNEAQ (reference sequence). This CDR3 region has 18 residues. V was pared by 3 bases and J by 4 bases, with 14 bases of the junction left unmatched. The CDR3 bases are TGTGCCAGCAGCTTCGATTTAACCGGGACAGGGGCCTTCTATGGCTACACCTTC. Translation gives CASSFDLTGTGAFYGYTF.

The J gene is TRBJ1-2, the V gene TRBV19, with D unresolved. The CDR3 covers 16 residues. The V end lost 1 base, the J end lost 8 bases, and 20 bases lay between the germline ends. Germline values: CDR1 LNHDA, CDR2 SQIVND (reference sequence). CDR3 nucleotide sequence: TGTGCCAGTAGTATAGGGGAGGCGGGCCTACTCTTGGGCTACACCTTC. Translating it yields CASSIGEAGLLLGYTF.